Each of the 5 T cell receptor beta chains below was sequenced from the same sample in a study of T cells after yellow fever vaccination. TCRdb reprocessed the 5' RACE reads via MiXCR and lists one record per CDR3 protein. The sample has about 350,000 distinct CDR3 sequences, approximately 8% seen once. The material sequenced was PBMCs, taken about 41 days after the first yellow fever vaccination. The receptors come from a man aged 18-30 years who received the YFV17D yellow fever vaccine.

The chain is built from TRBV6-4 and TRBJ1-5, with D tentatively TRBD1 (6 bases). Between the trimmed V and J ends, which lost 7 bases and 4 bases, there was a span of 23 bases. The CDR3 is made up of 17 amino acids. In germline, CDR1 is MRHNA, CDR2 SNTAGT. CDR3 residues: CASIETYITGKNQPQHF. CDR3 nucleotide sequence: TGTGCCAGCATCGAAACCTACATAACAGGGAAAAATCAGCCCCAGCATTTT.

The table lists this clonotype with a few counts. V and J are TRBV12-3 or TRBV12-4 and TRBJ2-3; D is tentatively TRBD1 or TRBD2 (5 bases each). Trimming took off 6 bases at V and 5 bases at J, with 24 bases between the two ends. CDR3 length: 17 residues. CDR3 DNA sequence: TGTGCCAGCAGCCCCTCTCATGGGGACCTCGGCGGAGATACGCAGTATTTT. Amino acids: CASSPSHGDLGGDTQYF.

This clonotype was counted a few times. CDR3 protein: CASSATPGTSGAGSYNEQFF. CDR3 coding DNA: TGTGCCAGCAGTGCAACACCGGGGACTAGCGGGGCTGGCTCCTACAATGAGCAGTTCTTC. The chain joins TRBV25-1 to TRBJ2-1; 13 nucleotides align to TRBD2. Germline trimming cut 4 bases from V and 0 bases from J; bases unmatched to any gene: 12. Germline CDR1 MGHDK, CDR2 SYGVNS. This CDR3 has 20 residues.

This clonotype appeared a few times. The chain joins TRBV11-1 to TRBJ1-1; the D is unclear. The CDR3 totals 15 residues. Germline V CDR1 and CDR2: SGHAT, FQDESV (reference sequence). V lost 0 bases, J lost 1 base, and 9 bases lay in between. Here the CDR3 DNA reads TGTGCCAGCAGCTTAGCATTGACGGCGAACACTGAAGCTTTCTTT. This sequence encodes CASSLALTANTEAFF.

In its sample, this clonotype was seen many times. The rearrangement uses TRBV7-2 and TRBJ1-6, with 7 bases fitting TRBD1. The CDR3 covers 16 residues. Germline trimming cut 4 bases from V and 6 bases from J; bases unmatched to any gene: 9. The germline gives CDR1 SGHTA, CDR2 FQGNSA. In nucleotides, the CDR3 is TGTGCCAGCAGCTCAAGACAGGGAACCGCTAATTCACCCCTCCACTTT. This sequence encodes CASSSRQGTANSPLHF.